Presented here are 18 T cell receptor beta chains from one specimen sequenced in a study of blood T cell repertoires in COVID-19. Sequencing was performed with immunoSEQ multiplex PCR; in TCRdb, only in-frame clones are kept and a portion is missing. The table records under 450,000 clones, roughly four fifths of them present only once. The material sequenced was PBMCs or T cells enriched from blood (not recorded which). Receptors originate from a woman in her 50s who had recovered from COVID-19.

The chain carries TRBV5-4 and TRBJ2-7; D uncertain. Trimming took 4 bases from V and 1 from J, leaving 9 bases between them. Germline CDR1 SGHNT, CDR2 YYREEE (reference sequence). This CDR3 is 13 amino acids long. CDR3 loop: CASSDTLSYEQYF. CDR3 bases: TGTGCCAGCAGCGACACCTTATCCTACGAGCAGTACTTC.

The gene calls are TRBV10-3 and TRBJ1-2, with 10 positions matching TRBD1. Trimming at V came to 9 bases and at J to 8 bases, leaving 6 bases not matched to a gene. Germline V lookup: CDR1 ENHRY, CDR2 SYGVKD. CDR3 size: 12 residues. This CDR3 reads CAMEDRGRGYTF. CDR3 bases: TGTGCCATGGAGGACAGGGGGAGAGGCTACACCTTC.

This chain links TRBV6-1 with TRBJ1-4; 9 nucleotides line up with TRBD1. The CDR3 has 15 amino acids. V shed 3 bases and J 4 bases; nucleotides not matched to a gene: 3. Germline CDR1 reads MNHNS; CDR2 reads SASEGT. The CDR3: CASSEAGQGNEKLFF. The CDR3 nucleotides are TGTGCCAGCAGTGAGGCGGGACAGGGTAATGAAAAACTGTTTTTT.

The V call is TRBV19, the J call TRBJ1-3, with D unresolved. Germline CDR1 reads LNHDA; CDR2 reads SQIVND (reference sequence). V gave up 2 bases and J gave up 4 bases, with 9 bases separating them. The CDR3 extends over 14 amino acids. CDR3 in amino acids: CASSINGGGNTIYF. CDR3 DNA: TGTGCCAGTAGTATAAATGGAGGGGGAAACACCATATATTTT. Looking up the rest from reference TRBV19 and TRBJ1-3 gives the full variable domain: DGGITQSPKYLFRKEGQNVTLSCEQNLNHDAMYWYRQDPGQGLRLIYYSQIVNDFQKGDIAEGYSVSREKKESFPLTVTSAQKNPTAFYLCASSINGGGNTIYFGEGSWLTVV.

V is TRBV5-5 and J is TRBJ1-5; D perhaps matches TRBD1 (6 bases). Germline V gene data show CDR1 as SGHKS and CDR2 as YYEKEE (reference sequence). This CDR3 contains 16 residues. V was pared by 1 base and J by 2 bases, with 13 bases between. In nucleotides, the CDR3 is TGTGCCAGCAGCTTGAGAGGGGGGGCGGGCAATCAGCCCCAGCATTTT. Translating gives CASSLRGGAGNQPQHF. The full variable domain, with the rest looked up from reference TRBV5-5 and TRBJ1-5, is DAGVTQSPTHLIKTRGQQVTLRCSPISGHKSVSWYQQVLGQGPQFIFQYYEKEERGRGNFPDRFSARQFPNYSSELNVNALLLGDSALYLCASSLRGGAGNQPQHFGDGTRLSIL.

The genes are TRBV7-2 and TRBJ1-6; D possibly corresponds to TRBD1 (6 bases). Trimming stripped 4 bases from V and 9 bases from J, with 16 bases between. CDR1 is SGHTA, CDR2 FQGNSA, per germline. The CDR3 runs to 15 residues. CDR3: CASSSITGSASPLHF. The CDR3 coding sequence is TGTGCCAGCAGCTCCATTACAGGGTCCGCTTCACCCCTCCACTTT.

This sequence joins TRBV7-2 and TRBJ2-5; TRBD2 agrees at 10 bases. V lost 5 bases to trimming and J lost 6 bases; unmatched junction nucleotides: 9. The CDR3 covers 15 residues. CDR1 SGHTA and CDR2 FQGNSA come from the germline V gene. The CDR3 region is CASSGAGGPWKTQYF. The DNA for the CDR3 is TGTGCCAGCAGCGGAGCGGGAGGGCCCTGGAAGACCCAGTACTTC.

J is TRBJ1-1 and V is TRBV3-1 (or the pseudogene TRBV3-2); D gene uncertain. Germline V CDR1 and CDR2: LGHDT, YNNKEL (reference sequence). Trimming took off 4 bases at V and 0 bases at J, with 6 bases between the two ends. The CDR3 sequence is 13 residues long. CDR3 sequence: CASSPQMNTEAFF. DNA of the CDR3: TGTGCCAGCAGCCCTCAGATGAACACTGAAGCTTTCTTT.

The V gene is TRBV19, the J gene TRBJ1-6; D is unresolved. Trimming removed 1 base from V and 8 bases from J, with 12 bases in between. This CDR3 has 15 residues. CDR1 and CDR2 (germline): LNHDA, SQIVND (reference sequence). CDR3 region: CASSIVGAGDSPLHF. The DNA of the CDR3 is TGTGCCAGTAGTATAGTCGGTGCAGGTGATTCACCCCTCCACTTT.

This sequence joins TRBV4-2 and TRBJ1-5; perhaps TRBD1 as D (6 bases). V was shortened by 1 base and J by 0 bases, with 10 bases between the two germline ends. Germline V CDR1 and CDR2: LGHNA, YNFKEQ. The CDR3 length is 16 residues. CDR3 loop: CASSQGTGISNQPQHF. The CDR3 nucleotides are TGTGCCAGCAGCCAAGGAACAGGGATTAGCAATCAGCCCCAGCATTTT.

This chain uses TRBV7-2 with TRBJ2-1; D is possibly TRBD1 (6 bases). This CDR3 comprises 16 residues. From germline, CDR1 is SGHTA and CDR2 FQGNSA. The V and J ends lost 1 base and 6 bases respectively, with 16 bases between them. The CDR3 nucleotides are TGTGCCAGCAGCTTAGAGGTACGCGACAGGTCCAATGAGCAGTTCTTC. Amino acids: CASSLEVRDRSNEQFF.

The J gene is TRBJ2-1, the V gene TRBV11-2; 9 bases match TRBD2. From germline, CDR1 is SGHAT and CDR2 FQNNGV. The CDR3 covers 14 residues. Unmatched junction bases numbered 5, after V lost 5 bases and J lost 6 bases. The CDR3 DNA is TGTGCCAGCAGCGGCGCGGGACTAGCCAATGAGCAGTTCTTC. This encodes CASSGAGLANEQFF.

This clone was recorded once. This chain uses TRBV6-4 with TRBJ1-1; no firm D call. Germline CDR1 reads MRHNA; CDR2 reads SNTAGT. The CDR3 contains 9 residues. The V and J ends lost 10 bases and 4 bases respectively, with 4 bases between them. This CDR3 is CAISTEAFF. In DNA form, the CDR3 reads TGTGCCATCTCCACTGAAGCTTTCTTT.

The chain couples TRBV4-3 to TRBJ1-5; D gene uncertain. Germline CDR1 is LGHNA and CDR2 is YSLEER. The length of the CDR3 is 13 residues. V shed 4 bases and J shed 1 base, with 5 bases lying between them. CDR3 loop: CASSLGSNQPQHF. CDR3 nucleotide sequence: TGCGCCAGCAGCCTCGGGAGCAATCAGCCCCAGCATTTT.

This clone has a handful of counts. This rearrangement joins TRBV25-1 to TRBJ2-5; 13 bases fit TRBD2. The germline gives CDR1 MGHDK, CDR2 SYGVNS. The V and J ends lost 1 base and 5 bases, in that order; junction bases with no gene match: 4. This CDR3 has 16 amino acids. CDR3 sequence reads: CASSEFTSGRGETQYF. CDR3 in DNA: TGTGCCAGCAGTGAATTTACTAGCGGGAGGGGGGAGACCCAGTACTTC.

This chain links TRBV2 with TRBJ1-2; D remains unclear. Germline V gene data show CDR1 as SNHLY and CDR2 as FYNNEI. The CDR3 is made up of 13 amino acids. V lost 5 bases and J lost 0, with 7 bases in between. The DNA for the CDR3 is TGTGCCAGCAGTCGGGTTTCTAACTATGGCTACACCTTC. This gives the protein CASSRVSNYGYTF.

The gene calls are TRBV6-2 or TRBV6-3 and TRBJ1-4; D is undetermined. From germline, CDR1 is MNHEY and CDR2 SVGEGT. Trimming took 2 bases from V and 3 from J, leaving 10 bases between them. There are 15 residues in the CDR3. CDR3 protein: CASSYAGLPNEKLFF. The CDR3 nucleotides are TGTGCCAGCAGTTACGCGGGCCTCCCTAATGAAAAACTGTTTTTT.

The chain is built from TRBV7-3 and TRBJ1-6, with a tentative D call TRBD1 (5 bases). The ends were cut back, 7 bases at V and 2 bases at J, with 9 bases in the middle. CDR3 length: 14 amino acids. Germline loops: CDR1 SGHTA, CDR2 FQGTGA. Written as DNA, the CDR3 is TGTGCCAGCAAGGCGGGACCCTATAATTCACCCCTCCACTTT. Amino acids: CASKAGPYNSPLHF.